Reported below is one T cell receptor beta chain. The antigen remains undetermined. Being one base from a much bigger clone, this may be a read error. These data are taken from a study of T cell repertoires in aging, cancer and after chemotherapy. Study-wide points: Compared with age-matched healthy donors, untreated hematological or solid cancer patients showed higher blood TCR clonality.

A mixed TRB-A/B primer pool amplified rearranged TRB by multiplex touch-down PCR. TCRdb redid the calling of the multiplex PCR reads with MiXCR, one entry per CDR3 protein. The sample records under 6,000 distinct CDR3 sequences, around a quarter being singletons. The template was genomic DNA from peripheral blood, not RNA. Germline CDR1 and CDR2: LNHDA and SQIVND (reference sequence). The CDR3 consists of 14 residues. Unmatched junction bases numbered 5, after V lost 3 bases and J lost 4 bases. The specimen was blood. The rearrangement joins TRBV19 to TRBJ2-7; 8 bases line up with TRBD2. This TCR derives from a human donor with a solid tumor. The CDR3 here is CASSMTSASYEQYF. The DNA of the CDR3 is TGTGCCAGTAGTATGACTAGCGCGAGTTACGAGCAGTACTTC. The whole variable domain, filled in from reference TRBV19 and TRBJ2-7, reads DGGITQSPKYLFRKEGQNVTLSCEQNLNHDAMYWYRQDPGQGLRLIYYSQIVNDFQKGDIAEGYSVSREKKESFPLTVTSAQKNPTAFYLCASSMTSASYEQYFGPGTRLTVT.